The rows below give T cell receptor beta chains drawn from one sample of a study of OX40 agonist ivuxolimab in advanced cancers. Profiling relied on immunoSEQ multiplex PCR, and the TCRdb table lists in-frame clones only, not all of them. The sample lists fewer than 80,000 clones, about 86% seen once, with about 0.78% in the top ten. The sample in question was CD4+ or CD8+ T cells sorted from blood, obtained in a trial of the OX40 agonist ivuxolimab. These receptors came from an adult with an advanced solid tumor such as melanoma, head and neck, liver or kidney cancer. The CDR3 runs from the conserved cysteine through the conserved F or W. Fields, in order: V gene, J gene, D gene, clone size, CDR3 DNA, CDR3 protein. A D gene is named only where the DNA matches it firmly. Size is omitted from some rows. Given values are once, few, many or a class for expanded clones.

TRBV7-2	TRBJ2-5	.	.	TGTGCCAGCAGCTTAGGCGGGGCCGCGTGGGAGACCCAGTACTTC	CASSLGGAAWETQYF
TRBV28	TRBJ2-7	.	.	TGTGCCAGCAGGCCAGGGTACTTAACGGACGAGCAGTACTTC	CASRPGYLTDEQYF
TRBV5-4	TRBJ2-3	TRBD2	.	TGTGCCAGCAGCTTTAAACTAGCGGGGGATACGCAGTATTTT	CASSFKLAGDTQYF
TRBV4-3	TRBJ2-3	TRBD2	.	TGCGCCAGCAGCCAAGCTAGCGGGGGTTCAGATACGCAGTATTTT	CASSQASGGSDTQYF
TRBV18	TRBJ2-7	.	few	TGTGCCAGCTCACCACAGGCGAGCTCCTACGAGCAGTACTTC	CASSPQASSYEQYF
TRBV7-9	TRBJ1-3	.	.	TGTGCCAGCAGCTTAGCGCAGCCAGGCGCCGGAAACACCATATATTTT	CASSLAQPGAGNTIYF
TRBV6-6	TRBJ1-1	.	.	TGTGCCAGCATTTTTGGGAAACAGGGAAACACTGAAGCTTTCTTT	CASIFGKQGNTEAFF
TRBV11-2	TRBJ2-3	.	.	TGTGCCAGCAGCTTAAGGGGGGGGTCGGCTAGCACAGATACGCAGTATTTT	CASSLRGGSASTDTQYF
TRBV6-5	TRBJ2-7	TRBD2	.	TGTGCCAGCAGTTCGGGGACTAGGAACGAGCAGTACTTC	CASSSGTRNEQYF
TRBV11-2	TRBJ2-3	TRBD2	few	TGTGCCAGCAGCTTAGATCAGGGAGGGCCTCCAGGTACGCAGTATTTT	CASSLDQGGPPGTQYF
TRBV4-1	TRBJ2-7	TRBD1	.	TGCGCCAGCAGCCAAGAAGCCGGGACAGTTGGCAACGAGCAGTACTTC	CASSQEAGTVGNEQYF
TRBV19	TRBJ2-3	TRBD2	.	TGTGCCAGTAGCCCCGGGCGGGGACTAGCGGGAGTTGATGGCACAGATACGCAGTATTTT	CASSPGRGLAGVDGTDTQYF
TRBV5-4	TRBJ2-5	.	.	TGTGCCAGCAGCCGGGAGAACATGGAGACCCAGTACTTC	CASSRENMETQYF
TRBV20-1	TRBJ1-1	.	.	TGCAGTGCTGGCCGGGACACTGAAGCTTTCTTT	CSAGRDTEAFF
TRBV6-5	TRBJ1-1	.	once	TGTGCCAGCAGTTATCAGGGAAGCACTGAAGCTTTCTTT	CASSYQGSTEAFF
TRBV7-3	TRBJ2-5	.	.	TGTGCCAGCAGCTTACAACCCAGGGGGGTTGGGGAGACCCAGTACTTC	CASSLQPRGVGETQYF
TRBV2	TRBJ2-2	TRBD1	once	TGTGCCAGCAGTGTTATGACAGGGCTCACCGGGGAGCTGTTTTTT	CASSVMTGLTGELFF
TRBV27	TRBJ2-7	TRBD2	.	TGTGCCAGCAGGAAACTAGCGGGAGGGCCTTCCGGGCAGTACTTC	CASRKLAGGPSGQYF
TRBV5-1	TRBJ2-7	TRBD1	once	TGCGCCAGCAGCTCGGACAGGGCCGAGCAGTACTTC	CASSSDRAEQYF
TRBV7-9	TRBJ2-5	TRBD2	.	TGTGCCAGCAGCTTAGCAGCGACTAGCGGGAGGGCCGGAGAGACCCAGTACTTC	CASSLAATSGRAGETQYF
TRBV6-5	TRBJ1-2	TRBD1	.	TGTGCCAGCAGTAGCGGGGGACAGGGGGTCTACACCTTC	CASSSGGQGVYTF
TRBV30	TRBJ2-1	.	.	TGTGCATTGGGAGGCCCGAGCTCCTACAATGAGCAGTTCTTC	CALGGPSSYNEQFF
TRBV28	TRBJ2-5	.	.	TGTGCCAGCAGTTTATGGGGGAACACAGAGACCCAGTACTTC	CASSLWGNTETQYF
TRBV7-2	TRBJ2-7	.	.	TGTGCCAGCAGCTTAGCGGGAACGCAGGGGTACGAGCAGTACTTC	CASSLAGTQGYEQYF
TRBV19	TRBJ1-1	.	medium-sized	TGTGCCAGTAGTGTAGCTCGGGGGGGCACTGAAGCTTTCTTT	CASSVARGGTEAFF
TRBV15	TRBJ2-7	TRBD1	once	TGTGCCACCAGCAGGGGACAGGGAACCTACGAGCAGTACTTC	CATSRGQGTYEQYF
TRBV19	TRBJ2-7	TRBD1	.	TGTGCCAGTAAAGACAGGGGTAACCCACTAGACGAGCAGTACTTC	CASKDRGNPLDEQYF
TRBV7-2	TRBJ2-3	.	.	TGTGCCAGCAGCTTAGCCCCAACTCCTATAAGGGGAGTGGATACGCAGTATTTT	CASSLAPTPIRGVDTQYF
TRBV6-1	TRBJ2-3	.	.	TGTGCCAGCAGTGCGGTATCTAGCACAGATACGCAGTATTTT	CASSAVSSTDTQYF